This T cell receptor beta chain was documented in a study of beta chain features in type 1 diabetes. On this clone: The antigen remains unidentified.

The germline V gene has CDR1 LNHDA and CDR2 SQIVND (reference sequence). Trimming removed 2 bases at V and 6 bases at J, with 12 bases between. The CDR3 has 14 residues. Since all of the isolated RNA was reverse transcribed, expressed TCRB transcripts were what got sequenced. Method: immunoSEQ multiplex PCR; TCRdb's copy keeps in-frame clones and lacks some. The sample contains around 250,000 clones, about 24% of which appear only once. Study-level points and caveats: All four CD4+ subsets from Type 1 diabetes patients carried moderately but significantly shorter TCRB CDR3s.

The TCR was taken from a woman under 40 with type 1 diabetes. The rearrangement uses TRBV19 and TRBJ2-3; D perhaps matches TRBD1 (6 bases). Sequenced: naive CD4+ T cells from blood. The CDR3 coding sequence is TGTGCCAGTAGTATACAGGGGTTTGAGGATACGCAGTATTTT. Translated: CASSIQGFEDTQYF.